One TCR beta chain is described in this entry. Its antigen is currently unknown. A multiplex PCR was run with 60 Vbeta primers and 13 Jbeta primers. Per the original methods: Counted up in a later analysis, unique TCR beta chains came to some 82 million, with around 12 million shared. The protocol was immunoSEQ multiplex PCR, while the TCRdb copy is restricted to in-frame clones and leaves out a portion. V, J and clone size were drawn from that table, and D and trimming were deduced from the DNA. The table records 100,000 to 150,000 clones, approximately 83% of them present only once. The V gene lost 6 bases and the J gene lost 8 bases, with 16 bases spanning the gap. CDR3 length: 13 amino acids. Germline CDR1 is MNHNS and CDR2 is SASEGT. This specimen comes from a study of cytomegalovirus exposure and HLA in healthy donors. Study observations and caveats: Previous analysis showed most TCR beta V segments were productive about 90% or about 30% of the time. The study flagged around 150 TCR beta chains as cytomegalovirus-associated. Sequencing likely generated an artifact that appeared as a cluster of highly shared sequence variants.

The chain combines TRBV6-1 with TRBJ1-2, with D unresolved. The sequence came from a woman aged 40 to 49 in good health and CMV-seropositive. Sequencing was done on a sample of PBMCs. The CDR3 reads CASRDSAGRGYTF. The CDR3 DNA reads TGTGCCAGCAGAGACTCCGCTGGTCGAGGCTACACCTTC.